This T cell receptor beta chain was sequenced during a study of siplizumab effects on memory and regulatory T cells. Assaying covered approximately 100,000 TCR templates per sample. Method: immunoSEQ multiplex PCR; TCRdb's copy keeps in-frame clones and lacks some. The sample consists of just over 60,000 clones, less than 80% of them appearing once. General study points: Both greater diversity than memory cells and a major contribution to the alloresponse seemed to characterize naive T cells. Suppressive function of proliferating Tregs from siplizumab cultures was not confirmed.

Germline V gene lookup returns CDR1 MGHRA and CDR2 YSYEKL. Trimming at V came to 4 bases and at J to 2 bases, leaving 5 bases not matched to a gene. The CDR3 extends over 15 amino acids. Sequenced unstimulated subsets in a few donor pairs: CD4+ naive, CD4+ memory, CD8+ naive, CD8+ effector memory, CD8+ TEMRA. About this clone itself: The antigen remains unidentified.

Sequences were obtained from memory CD4+ T cells sorted from blood. The chain employs TRBV4-1 and TRBJ2-7, with 10 bases that match TRBD1. The clonotype was recovered from a human donor in good health. The CDR3 coding sequence is TGCGCCAGCAGCCGAGGGGGACAGGGGACCTACGAGCAGTACTTC. The encoded protein is CASSRGGQGTYEQYF.